This is a list of T cell receptor beta chains from one sample in a study of blood T cell repertoires in COVID-19. Sequencing used immunoSEQ multiplex PCR; TCRdb keeps in-frame clones, though not all of them. This sample yields 110,000 to 150,000 clones, of which roughly 89% are seen a single time; roughly 4% belongs to the top ten. The sample taken for sequencing was PBMCs or T cells enriched from blood (not recorded which). The receptor set was obtained from a man in his fifties or sixties who had recovered from COVID-19. Each CDR3 is given with its conserved first and last residue. D genes are given only for firm matches. Not every row has a clone size; where given, it reads once, few, many or a size class.

TGTGCCAGCAGCCTAAGATACAATGAGCAGTTCTTC	CASSLRYNEQFF	TRBJ2-1	TRBV7-2	NA	NA
TGTGCCAGCAGTACAGGGGGCGACACCATATATTTT	CASSTGGDTIYF	TRBJ1-3	TRBV2	few	TRBD1
TGTGCCAGCAGTTCCTTCGTAACCCGTCTCGGGGAAAAACTGTTTTTT	CASSSFVTRLGEKLFF	TRBJ1-4	TRBV28	NA	NA
TGTGCCAGTAGTCCTAGGAGGTACTACGAGCAGTACTTC	CASSPRRYYEQYF	TRBJ2-7	TRBV19	NA	NA
TGTGCCAGCAGCTTAGGGGGGCCCTACAATGAGCAGTTCTTC	CASSLGGPYNEQFF	TRBJ2-1	TRBV7-9	once	NA
TGTGCCAGCAGCCAACAAAGTCTTCAGGGCGGACGGCAGTTCTTC	CASSQQSLQGGRQFF	TRBJ2-1	TRBV16	NA	NA
TGTGCCAGCAGCCAACGGACAGGGGGCCACTATGGCTACACCTTC	CASSQRTGGHYGYTF	TRBJ1-2	TRBV3-1/TRBV3-2	once	TRBD1
TGTGCCAGCAGCCAAGATCTGGCAGTTACAGCTTTCTTT	CASSQDLAVTAFF	TRBJ1-1	TRBV14	NA	NA
TGTGCCAGCGGTCAGATTAATGAAAAACTGTTTTTT	CASGQINEKLFF	TRBJ1-4	TRBV27	NA	NA
TGTGCCAGCAGCCCAGAGGACAGGGATAATGAAGCTTTCTTT	CASSPEDRDNEAFF	TRBJ1-1	TRBV9	NA	TRBD1
TGTGCCAGCAGCGTAGTTCAGGACAGCAGAGGGGGAGAGACCCAGTACTTC	CASSVVQDSRGGETQYF	TRBJ2-5	TRBV9	NA	NA
TGTGCCAGCAGGACGTCCGGGACTAGCGGGTATTCGGGGGGCACAGATACGCAGTATTTT	CASRTSGTSGYSGGTDTQYF	TRBJ2-3	TRBV28	NA	TRBD2
TGTGCCAGCAGTGATATAGCGGGGGGCAGTCAGCCCCAGCATTTT	CASSDIAGGSQPQHF	TRBJ1-5	TRBV2	NA	NA
TGTGCCAGCAGCCAGAAGATCGGGGTGGTGGATACGCAGTATTTT	CASSQKIGVVDTQYF	TRBJ2-3	TRBV3-1/TRBV3-2	NA	NA
TGTGCCAGCTCACCGGGACAGACCTCCTACAATGAGCAGTTCTTC	CASSPGQTSYNEQFF	TRBJ2-1	TRBV18	NA	TRBD1
TGTGCCAGTAGTCGGGGACAGGGAGGTTCACCCCTCCACTTT	CASSRGQGGSPLHF	TRBJ1-6	TRBV19	few	TRBD1
TGTGCCAGCAGCAAGGACTACCAGCGAGATACGCAGTATTTT	CASSKDYQRDTQYF	TRBJ2-3	TRBV7-9	many	NA
TGTGCCAGCAGTCGACAAGCGGGAGCCACCTACGAGCAGTACTTC	CASSRQAGATYEQYF	TRBJ2-7	TRBV27	NA	TRBD2
TGTGCCAGCAGCAGGGGCTCCTACGAGCAGTACTTC	CASSRGSYEQYF	TRBJ2-7	TRBV28	NA	NA
TGTGCCAGCAGCGTAGGGGAGGGGGAGCGAACTAATGAAAAACTGTTTTTT	CASSVGEGERTNEKLFF	TRBJ1-4	TRBV9	NA	NA
TGCGCCAGCAGCCCCCTGCAGGGGCCCCAAGAGACCCAGTACTTC	CASSPLQGPQETQYF	TRBJ2-5	TRBV4-1	NA	NA
TGTGCCAGTAGTCCTTACACTACAGGGGAAGCTAATGAAAAACTGTTTTTT	CASSPYTTGEANEKLFF	TRBJ1-4	TRBV19	NA	TRBD1
TGTGCCAGCAGCAACCCGGCGGACACCGGGGAGCTGTTTTTT	CASSNPADTGELFF	TRBJ2-2	TRBV28	once	NA
TGTGCCAGCTCACCAGAGACCACAGGCACTGAAGCTTTCTTT	CASSPETTGTEAFF	TRBJ1-1	TRBV18	once	NA
TGTGCCTGGAGTGTACGTAGGGGGAAGGCTGAAGCTTTCTTT	CAWSVRRGKAEAFF	TRBJ1-1	TRBV30	NA	NA
TGTGCCAGCAGCCCGACCCCGGGAGCCGTGGGGACCCAGTACTTC	CASSPTPGAVGTQYF	TRBJ2-5	TRBV14	NA	NA
TGTGCCAGCAGGACCGCGGGCGCATATTCACCCCTCCACTTT	CASRTAGAYSPLHF	TRBJ1-6	TRBV2	NA	NA
TGTGCCAGCTCACCTGACAGAAATAACTATGGCTACACCTTC	CASSPDRNNYGYTF	TRBJ1-2	TRBV18	NA	NA
TGCGCCAGCAGCTTGGGGGAGCCAAGGAAGGATACGCAGTATTTT	CASSLGEPRKDTQYF	TRBJ2-3	TRBV5-1	NA	NA
TGCGCCAGCAGCCAAATACGGGGGTCGCTTGACTATGGCTACACCTTC	CASSQIRGSLDYGYTF	TRBJ1-2	TRBV4-3	NA	NA
TGTGCCAGCAGCTTGGTCGGGACACCCAGGGACAACTATGGCTACACCTTC	CASSLVGTPRDNYGYTF	TRBJ1-2	TRBV7-2	NA	NA
TGTGCCAGCAGTTTAGTATCAGGGGTTGGTGAAAAACTGTTTTTT	CASSLVSGVGEKLFF	TRBJ1-4	TRBV5-6	NA	NA
TGTGCCAGCAGCCGGCCTCGATTGGGACAGGTCTCCTATGGCTACACCTTC	CASSRPRLGQVSYGYTF	TRBJ1-2	TRBV5-6	NA	TRBD1
TGTGCCAGCAGTTACGACTCCACCCTCGGGGGACTCAAACTGTTTTTT	CASSYDSTLGGLKLFF	TRBJ1-4	TRBV6-5	NA	NA
TGTGCCAGCAGTCCCACAGGGGTACGACAGCCCCAGCATTTT	CASSPTGVRQPQHF	TRBJ1-5	TRBV6-5	NA	TRBD1
TGTGCCAGCAGTTTATCGACAACTAACTATGGCTACACCTTC	CASSLSTTNYGYTF	TRBJ1-2	TRBV28	NA	NA
TGTGCCAGCAGTCCGGGCAGACTAGCGGATTCCTACAATGAGCAGTTCTTC	CASSPGRLADSYNEQFF	TRBJ2-1	TRBV7-9	once	TRBD2
TGTGCCAGCAGCAAGAGTTCGCCCCTCCACTTT	CASSKSSPLHF	TRBJ1-6	TRBV12-3/TRBV12-4	once	NA
TGTGCCAGCAGGTCTGGACAGGCCGTTAATGAAAAACTGTTTTTT	CASRSGQAVNEKLFF	TRBJ1-4	TRBV5-6	NA	TRBD1
TGTGCCAGTAGTACCCCCAGCGGGAGCTCCTACAATGAGCAGTTCTTC	CASSTPSGSSYNEQFF	TRBJ2-1	TRBV19	NA	TRBD2
TGTGCCACCAGTGGCCCTACGGGACAGTGGGGCTACACCTTC	CATSGPTGQWGYTF	TRBJ1-2	TRBV24-1	NA	TRBD1
TGTGCCAGCAGCTTGTTAACAGGCCCCCGGGCTTTCTTT	CASSLLTGPRAFF	TRBJ1-1	TRBV5-4	few	NA
TGTGCCAGCAGCTTAAGGGGGGAGACCCAGTACTTC	CASSLRGETQYF	TRBJ2-5	TRBV7-9	NA	NA
TGTGCCAGCAGTGATGCCTGGCGGGAGCTGTTTTTT	CASSDAWRELFF	TRBJ2-2	TRBV6-1	few	NA
TGTGCCAGCTCAGTCAGCGGGAACACTGAAGCTTTCTTT	CASSVSGNTEAFF	TRBJ1-1	TRBV18	NA	NA
TGTGCCATCCGGACTAGCGGGAGTACAGATACGCAGTATTTT	CAIRTSGSTDTQYF	TRBJ2-3	TRBV10-3	NA	TRBD2
TGTGCCAGCAGTTACCCGAAAGCGGGAGCATACAATGAGCAGTTCTTC	CASSYPKAGAYNEQFF	TRBJ2-1	TRBV7-9	NA	TRBD2
TGTGCCAGTGGAGACAGTTATGGCTACACCTTC	CASGDSYGYTF	TRBJ1-2	TRBV28	NA	NA
TGTGCCAGCAGCTTCCGGGACAGGGGGTCCTATGGCTACACCTTC	CASSFRDRGSYGYTF	TRBJ1-2	TRBV11-2	once	TRBD1
TGTGCCAGCAGGACAGACACTAACTATGGCTACACCTTC	CASRTDTNYGYTF	TRBJ1-2	TRBV6-5	NA	NA
TGTGCCAGCAGCGGGGGACAGTATAATTCACCCCTCCACTTT	CASSGGQYNSPLHF	TRBJ1-6	TRBV9	NA	TRBD1
TGCAGCGTTGGGGCTAGCGGAGTATACAATGAGCAGTTCTTC	CSVGASGVYNEQFF	TRBJ2-1	TRBV29-1	once	TRBD2
TGTGCCAGCAGCTCGGGACAGACCCAAGAGACCCAGTACTTC	CASSSGQTQETQYF	TRBJ2-5	TRBV5-8	NA	TRBD1
TGTGCCAGCAGTGAGGGACAGGGGCTTGGCGGAAACACCATATATTTT	CASSEGQGLGGNTIYF	TRBJ1-3	TRBV6-1	NA	TRBD1
TGTGCCAGCAGCTTTCTCAAGCGGGGGGGAGCGGATACGCAGTATTTT	CASSFLKRGGADTQYF	TRBJ2-3	TRBV7-2	NA	TRBD2
TGTGCCAGCAGCGTCGGACAGGGATATGGCTACACCTTC	CASSVGQGYGYTF	TRBJ1-2	TRBV7-3	NA	TRBD1
TGCGCCAGCAGGATCGCGGGACAGGGACTTAATGAAAAACTGTTTTTT	CASRIAGQGLNEKLFF	TRBJ1-4	TRBV10-1	few	TRBD1